The rows below give T cell receptor beta chains drawn from one sample of a study of early T cells in non-severe SARS-CoV-2 infection. Each CDR3 protein gets one entry after TCRdb re-called the 5' RACE reads with MiXCR. The data hold about 27,000 distinct CDR3 sequences, with more than 4.5% observed a single time. Material for sequencing was whole blood. These receptor sequences come from an adult who was a healthcare worker with PCR-confirmed SARS-CoV-2 infection or an uninfected control (not recorded which). Each CDR3 is given with its conserved first and last residue. D genes are given only for firm matches. Size tells how often a clone was seen (once, few, many) or the class of an expanded clone, and some rows leave it out.

D	J	V	size	DNA	CDR3
-	TRBJ2-3	TRBV14	many	TGTGCCAGCAGCCAAGTTCTGGGCGGAACTAGCACAGATACGCAGTATTTT	CASSQVLGGTSTDTQYF
TRBD2	TRBJ2-1	TRBV15	-	TGTGCCACCAGCAGACCCGGCGCTAGCGGAGGATCCTACAATGAGCAGTTCTTC	CATSRPGASGGSYNEQFF
-	TRBJ2-1	TRBV7-9	-	TGTGCCAGCAGCCCAAAGGGTGGGACATACAATGAGCAGTTCTTC	CASSPKGGTYNEQFF
-	TRBJ2-7	TRBV29-1	few	TGCAGCGTTAGGCCGGGACACTCTTACGAGCAGTACTTC	CSVRPGHSYEQYF
TRBD1	TRBJ2-3	TRBV29-1	many	TGCAGCGTCCTGACAGGGGGCACAGATACGCAGTATTTT	CSVLTGGTDTQYF
-	TRBJ1-1	TRBV14	many	TGTGCCAGCAGCCCTAGAAGAGGCACTGAAGCTTTCTTT	CASSPRRGTEAFF
TRBD2	TRBJ2-4	TRBV28	many	TGTGCCAGCAGTTGGCGGGAGGGTCCCAACATTCAGTACTTC	CASSWREGPNIQYF
TRBD1	TRBJ2-1	TRBV11-2	many	TGTGCCAGCAGCCTCCCCCGGACAGGAGGCTCGGACATCTACAATGAGCAGTTCTTC	CASSLPRTGGSDIYNEQFF
TRBD2	TRBJ2-2	TRBV20-1	many	TGCAATAACGGGGGGGCCCCCGGGGAGCTGTTTTTT	CNNGGAPGELFF
-	TRBJ1-2	TRBV3-1	medium-sized	TGTGCCAGCAGCCCCGATTCGGTTGCGGGCTACACCTTC	CASSPDSVAGYTF